Listed below are T cell receptor beta chains from one sample, sequenced in a study of blood T cell repertoires in COVID-19. Sequencing was performed with immunoSEQ multiplex PCR; in TCRdb, only in-frame clones are kept and a portion is missing. The top ten clones hold about 13% of a sample with 200,000 to 250,000 clones, around 82% of them seen once. What was sequenced was peripheral blood. The origin of the receptors is a human donor in a cohort sampled during active COVID-19. CDR3s include the opening cysteine and the closing phenylalanine or tryptophan. The D gene is left open where the match is weak. The listing skips clone size in some rows; elsewhere it reads once, few, many or a size class.

>once|TRBJ1-1|TRBV9|.
TGTGCCAGCAGCGTAGAACCGGGGTACACTGAAGCTTTCTTT
CASSVEPGYTEAFF
>.|TRBJ2-3|TRBV3-1/TRBV3-2|.
TGTGCCAGCAGACCCGCCTCGACAGACGGCACAGATACGCAGTATTTT
CASRPASTDGTDTQYF
>.|TRBJ2-5|TRBV7-2|.
TGTGCCAGCAGCTTAGGGAGGGGTAGCGATTGGGAGACCCAGTACTTC
CASSLGRGSDWETQYF
>.|TRBJ1-4|TRBV5-6|.
TGTGCCAGCAGCCTCGCGGGACCGACTAATGAAAAACTGTTTTTT
CASSLAGPTNEKLFF
>.|TRBJ1-3|TRBV18|TRBD1
TGTGCCAGCTCACCACGGAAGGGACAGGGCACTGGAAACACCATATATTTT
CASSPRKGQGTGNTIYF
>.|TRBJ2-7|TRBV6-4|TRBD2
TGTGCCAGCAGTGACCCTGGACTAGCGGGGTACTCCTACGAGCAGTACTTC
CASSDPGLAGYSYEQYF
>.|TRBJ1-2|TRBV5-1|TRBD1
TGCGCCAGCAGCTTAGGACAGGGTGGCTCCTATGGCTACACCTTC
CASSLGQGGSYGYTF
>.|TRBJ2-5|TRBV7-6|.
TGTGCCAGCAGCTTAGTTGGAGTGGGGGCAGAGACCCAGTACTTC
CASSLVGVGAETQYF
>.|TRBJ1-1|TRBV24-1|.
TGTGCCACCAGTGATTTTGGCAGGACTGAAGCTTTCTTT
CATSDFGRTEAFF
>.|TRBJ1-3|TRBV19|.
TGTGCCAGTAGTATCCCAACAGGCTCTGGAAACACCATATATTTT
CASSIPTGSGNTIYF
>.|TRBJ1-5|TRBV19|.
TGTGCCAGTAGTATGGGGGCGGAGCCCCAGCATTTT
CASSMGAEPQHF
>.|TRBJ2-1|TRBV15|TRBD1
TGTGCCACCAGCAGAAACAGGGGGAATGAGCAGTTCTTC
CATSRNRGNEQFF
>.|TRBJ2-2|TRBV24-1|.
TGTGCCACCAGGGCCCCGGGGGGCTTGGCCGGGGAGCTGTTTTTT
CATRAPGGLAGELFF
>few|TRBJ1-1|TRBV19|.
TGTGCCAGTAGAAACCCCCAGGGGTGGACTGAAGCTTTCTTT
CASRNPQGWTEAFF
>.|TRBJ1-2|TRBV9|TRBD1
TGTGCCAGCAGCACCCGACAGGGGGCTAACTATGGCTACACCTTC
CASSTRQGANYGYTF
>once|TRBJ1-1|TRBV5-4|.
TGTGCCAGCAGACCCGGACAGAGCATGAACACTGAAGCTTTCTTT
CASRPGQSMNTEAFF
>.|TRBJ1-1|TRBV7-2|.
TGTGCCAGCAGCTTAGAGGGGGTAGGGAGCACTGAAGCTTTCTTT
CASSLEGVGSTEAFF
>once|TRBJ2-7|TRBV12-3/TRBV12-4|.
TGTGCCAGCAGTTTTTCTTACGAGCAGTACTTC
CASSFSYEQYF
>.|TRBJ2-2|TRBV2|TRBD2
TGTGCCAGCACCGACGAGGCGGGGACTAGACACGGGGAGCTGTTTTTT
CASTDEAGTRHGELFF
>.|TRBJ2-2|TRBV9|TRBD2
TGTGCCAGCAGCCCCCGGGCTAGCGGGGGGGCCGAGGGGACCGGGGAGCTGTTTTTT
CASSPRASGGAEGTGELFF
>few|TRBJ1-3|TRBV19|.
TGTGCCAGTACCTTCGGGAACTCTGGAAACACCATATATTTT
CASTFGNSGNTIYF
>.|TRBJ2-7|TRBV19|.
TGTGCCAGTTCTACGGGACACGACGAGCAGTACTTC
CASSTGHDEQYF
>.|TRBJ1-5|TRBV28|.
TGTGCCAGCAGTTTAAGAGACTTGGGACAAGGGAATCAGCCCCAGCATTTT
CASSLRDLGQGNQPQHF
>.|TRBJ1-3|TRBV5-1|.
TGCGCCAGCAGCTTGGACACCTCTGGAAACACCATATATTTT
CASSLDTSGNTIYF
>once|TRBJ2-7|TRBV28|TRBD1
TGTGCCAGCAGTTTGGGGACAGAGCCCTACGAGCAGTACTTC
CASSLGTEPYEQYF
>once|TRBJ2-3|TRBV25-1|TRBD2
TGTGCCAGCAGAGCGGGGGGATTAGATACGCAGTATTTT
CASRAGGLDTQYF
>.|TRBJ2-2|TRBV4-2|.
TGTGCCAGCAGCACCCGAGAGGGGAACACCGGGGAGCTGTTTTTT
CASSTREGNTGELFF
>.|TRBJ2-5|TRBV28|TRBD2
TGTGCCAGCACCACTGGGGCGGGAGGCAGGACCCAGTACTTC
CASTTGAGGRTQYF
>.|TRBJ1-6|TRBV7-2|.
TGTGCCAGCAGCTTAAACCCCCCGGGGAATAATTCACCCCTCCACTTT
CASSLNPPGNNSPLHF
>.|TRBJ2-1|TRBV28|.
TGTGCCAGCAGTCCCCAGCAAGGGGGACACGAGCAGTTCTTC
CASSPQQGGHEQFF
>few|TRBJ1-2|TRBV24-1|.
TGTGCCACCAGTGATTTAGCACGGGACTTTGGCTACACCTTC
CATSDLARDFGYTF
>.|TRBJ1-5|TRBV19|TRBD1
TGTGCCAGTAGTCCAACGAGGGACAGGGCGAGCAATCAGCCCCAGCATTTT
CASSPTRDRASNQPQHF
>.|TRBJ2-7|TRBV19|.
TGTGCCAGTAGTATAGCCCCGCGGGAACTCTACGAGCAGTACTTC
CASSIAPRELYEQYF
>.|TRBJ2-7|TRBV6-1|TRBD2
TGTGCCAGCAGTGAAGCCCCTGGGTGGGGGAGGGGCTACGAGCAGTACTTC
CASSEAPGWGRGYEQYF
>.|TRBJ2-5|TRBV6-6|TRBD2
TGTGCCAGCAGTCGCCTAGCGGGAGGGCGAGTCGAGGAGACCCAGTACTTC
CASSRLAGGRVEETQYF
>.|TRBJ2-1|TRBV18|.
TGTGCCAGCTCACCACCCAACCCCGGGAGATTGAACAATGAGCAGTTCTTC
CASSPPNPGRLNNEQFF
>.|TRBJ1-5|TRBV6-6|.
TGTGCCAGCAGAGGGGGGGGGACCGGCAATCAGCCCCAGCATTTT
CASRGGGTGNQPQHF
>.|TRBJ1-4|TRBV4-2|.
TGTGCCAGCAGCGAGAAGACGGCGGATAATGAAAAACTGTTTTTT
CASSEKTADNEKLFF
>.|TRBJ1-2|TRBV3-1/TRBV3-2|.
TGTGCCAGCAGCCAAGATTCGGCAGGCATCTATGGCTACACCTTC
CASSQDSAGIYGYTF
>.|TRBJ1-2|TRBV7-2|.
TGTGCCAGCAGCACAGGGATTCTCTATGGCTACACCTTC
CASSTGILYGYTF
>.|TRBJ2-2|TRBV24-1|TRBD1
TGTGCCACCAGTGCGGGGACAGGGGCATGGGCCGGGGAGCTGTTTTTT
CATSAGTGAWAGELFF
>.|TRBJ1-1|TRBV11-3|.
TGTGCCAGCAGCGAATACATGAACACTGAAGCTTTCTTT
CASSEYMNTEAFF
>.|TRBJ1-2|TRBV6-4|.
TGTGCCAGCAGCGCGAATCGGGGTAGAGGCTACACCTTC
CASSANRGRGYTF
>once|TRBJ2-3|TRBV20-1|.
TGCAGTGCTAGTATAGCGGATACGCAGTATTTT
CSASIADTQYF
>.|TRBJ2-5|TRBV9|.
TGTGCCAGCAGCGTAGCTCGGGAAGGGAAAGGTTCTAGGGAGACCCAGTACTTC
CASSVAREGKGSRETQYF
>few|TRBJ1-1|TRBV3-1/TRBV3-2|.
TGTGCCAGCAGCCGACAGAGCATGAACACTGAAGCTTTCTTT
CASSRQSMNTEAFF
>few|TRBJ1-1|TRBV6-2/TRBV6-3|.
TGTGCCAGCAGTTACGGCCGAACTGAAGCTTTCTTT
CASSYGRTEAFF
>.|TRBJ1-5|TRBV28|.
TGTGCCAGCAGTCCTGAGTCTTATAGCAATCAGCCCCAGCATTTT
CASSPESYSNQPQHF
>once|TRBJ1-3|TRBV28|.
TGTGCCAGCAGCAAAGAGGGAATATCTGGAAACACCATATATTTT
CASSKEGISGNTIYF
>.|TRBJ1-5|TRBV27|.
TGTGCCAGCAGGGCGGGATACGAATATCAGCCCCAGCATTTT
CASRAGYEYQPQHF
>.|TRBJ2-5|TRBV7-9|TRBD2
TGTGCCAGCAGCGGTGGGGGTCCTAGCGGGGTTGGTGAGACCCAGTACTTC
CASSGGGPSGVGETQYF
>.|TRBJ1-1|TRBV11-3|.
TGTGCCAGCAGCTTAGGGTACAGGATGAACACTGAAGCTTTCTTT
CASSLGYRMNTEAFF
>.|TRBJ2-7|TRBV11-3|.
TGTGCCAGCAGCCCCCACACCATGGCAGGGGTCTTTCACAACTTCTACGAGCAGTACTTC
CASSPHTMAGVFHNFYEQYF
>few|TRBJ2-3|TRBV23-1|TRBD2
TGCGCCAGCAGTCACCGAACTAGCGGGGTCACAGATACGCAGTATTTT
CASSHRTSGVTDTQYF
>.|TRBJ1-1|TRBV7-9|TRBD1
TGTGCCAGCAGCTTATCCGGGACAGGAGCTTTCTTT
CASSLSGTGAFF
>.|TRBJ2-7|TRBV14|TRBD1
TGTGCCAGCAGCCAAATCCGGACAGGGTGGGTCGAGCAGTACTTC
CASSQIRTGWVEQYF
>.|TRBJ1-1|TRBV7-8|.
TGTGCCAGCAGCTTAATAGGGGCGGACACTGAAGCTTTCTTT
CASSLIGADTEAFF